This TCR beta chain was recovered during a study of blood T cells in healthy people across ages. Next came a second PCR, run for roughly 6 to 11 cycles, which used a sample-barcoded 5' primer along with a J-beta primer mix. A template-switch adaptor that had 12 random nucleotides put a tag on each cDNA molecule. TCRdb redid the calling of the 5' RACE reads with MiXCR, one entry per CDR3 protein. Of roughly 700,000 distinct CDR3 sequences listed, more than 40% were seen once; the top ten hold roughly 34%. Findings and limits, study-wide: Compared with aged donors, long-lived donors showed fewer expanded clones, suggesting selection. Diversity of TCR beta per million T cells declined in a roughly linear way with age.

Researchers collected approximately 9.9 milliliters of peripheral blood from every single donor. This clonotype was found many times. Its antigen remains unidentified. Germline trimming cut 10 bases from V and 6 bases from J; bases unmatched to any gene: 10. Germline CDR1 ENHRY, CDR2 SYGVKD. There are 13 residues in the CDR3. This receptor was obtained from a woman aged 60-70 years in good health. The chain has TRBV10-3 and TRBJ2-7, with 9 bases that match TRBD1. The sequencing sample was made of blood. CDR3 sequence: CASTQAGQGEQYF. The CDR3 nucleotides are TGTGCCAGCACCCAGGCGGGACAGGGCGAGCAGTACTTC.